This passage covers 13 T cell receptor beta chains from one sample sequenced in a study of T cells in Graves' hyperthyroidism and ophthalmopathy. The TCR beta CDR3 regions underwent amplification using RNA transcripts as the source. RT-PCR in the first round (using the HTBI primer set) targeted the TCR CDR3. TCRdb re-called the multiplex PCR reads through MiXCR, storing one row per CDR3 protein. The sample contains approximately 520,000 distinct CDR3 sequences, 20% to 25% of which appear only once. The sample consisted of blood. The receptors shown here come from a man younger than 35 with Graves' hyperthyroidism.

This clonotype was detected many times. The V call is TRBV5-1, the J call TRBJ1-1, with D uncertain. This CDR3 contains 11 residues. V shed 7 bases and J shed 7 bases, with 11 bases lying between them. Germline loops: CDR1 SGHRS, CDR2 YFSETQ. The CDR3 protein is CASHVSGEAFF. The CDR3 nucleotides read TGCGCCAGCCATGTATCGGGTGAAGCTTTCTTT.

This chain connects TRBV30 to TRBJ1-1; D ambiguous. The CDR3 has 14 residues. Germline V gene data show CDR1 as GTSNPN and CDR2 as SVGIG (reference sequence). Trimming removed 2 bases at V and 0 bases at J, with 10 bases between. The CDR3 DNA sequence: TGTGCCTGGAGTATAGCGGGGATGAACACTGAAGCTTTCTTT. Translated, it gives CAWSIAGMNTEAFF.

This clonotype was seen a handful of times. CDR3 DNA: TGTGCCAGCAGTGCCCCGGGGAACACTGAAGCTTTCTTT. Translating gives CASSAPGNTEAFF. V is TRBV6-1 and J is TRBJ1-1; no clear D. Germline V gives CDR1 MNHNS, CDR2 SASEGT. The CDR3 spans 13 residues. The V end lost 4 bases, the J end lost 1 base, and 7 bases lay between the germline ends.

As regards this clonotype: A much larger clone differs from this one at a single base, so this may be a read error. V is TRBV27 and J is TRBJ1-2; D is undetermined. The germline V gene encodes CDR1 MNHEY and CDR2 SMNVEV (reference sequence). The CDR3 contains 15 residues. For the CDR3, the DNA is TGTGCCAGCAGTTTATCGGTCGGCAGACTCTATGGCTGCACCTTC. Protein sequence: CASSLSVGRLYGCTF.

In DNA, the CDR3 is TGCAGTGCTCCGGTGAGCTCCTACGAGCAGTACTTC. It specifies CSAPVSSYEQYF. V and J are TRBV20-1 and TRBJ2-7; D is ambiguous. Trimming shortened V by 5 bases and J by 0 bases, and 8 bases separated the two germline ends. Germline V gene lookup returns CDR1 DFQATT and CDR2 SNEGSKA (reference sequence). This CDR3 comprises 12 residues.

This clonotype was seen only a few times. V usage is TRBV10-3 and J usage is TRBJ2-7, with D perhaps given as TRBD1 or TRBD2 (5 bases each). V was clipped by 11 bases and J by 2 bases, with 13 bases between them. The CDR3 consists of 12 residues. Germline V gives CDR1 ENHRY, CDR2 SYGVKD. The CDR3 is CAVSGPTYEQYF. CDR3 DNA: TGTGCCGTCTCGGGACCTACCTACGAGCAGTACTTC.

This clonotype was seen a few times. The chain employs TRBV9 and TRBJ1-6, with 7 bases that match TRBD1. Losses at the gene ends were 4 bases for V and 7 bases for J; bases not matched to a gene: 11. Per the germline V gene, CDR1 is SGDLS and CDR2 is YYNGEE. This CDR3 is 16 amino acids long. The CDR3 nucleotides read TGTGCCAGCAGCACCCTCCCGGGACAGCAGAATTCACCCCTCCACTTT. Its translation: CASSTLPGQQNSPLHF.

The chain carries TRBV6-2 or TRBV6-3 and TRBJ1-2; D may be TRBD1 (5 bases). Germline CDR1 is MNHEY and CDR2 is SVGEGT. V shed 2 bases and J shed 4 bases, with 14 bases lying between them. This CDR3 is built from 15 residues. The CDR3 loop reads CASSYGGVDPYGYTF. DNA of the CDR3: TGTGCCAGCAGTTACGGGGGAGTCGATCCCTATGGCTACACCTTC.

This clonotype was recorded many times. In DNA form, the CDR3 reads TGTGCCAGCAGTTGGGGTTACAATCAGCCCCAGCATTTT. Translation gives CASSWGYNQPQHF. The chain recombines TRBV27 with TRBJ1-5, with D unresolved. The V and J ends lost 4 bases and 3 bases respectively, with 7 bases between them. Germline V gives CDR1 MNHEY, CDR2 SMNVEV (reference sequence). CDR3 length: 13 residues.

In this sample, this clonotype turned up many times. The chain uses TRBV20-1 and TRBJ2-7; D tentatively fits TRBD1 or TRBD2 (5 bases each). V lost 3 bases and J lost 8, with 17 bases in between. The CDR3 runs to 13 residues. Germline values: CDR1 DFQATT, CDR2 SNEGSKA (reference sequence). In DNA form, the CDR3 reads TGCAGTGCTAGGGCAAGTTGGGACCCCCAGCAGTACTTC. It encodes CSARASWDPQQYF.

The DNA of the CDR3 is TGTGCCAGCAGTCGGTGGGCCCGGCTTGGCTACACCTTC. Translating gives CASSRWARLGYTF. J is TRBJ1-2 and V is TRBV12-3 or TRBV12-4; D gene uncertain. The CDR3 totals 13 residues. Trimming took off 5 bases at V and 7 bases at J, with 14 bases between the two ends.

Many counts were recorded for this clonotype. Here the CDR3 reads CASSDGITVMDTQYF. The CDR3 region has the DNA TGTGCCAGCAGCGACGGGATTACGGTCATGGATACGCAGTATTTT. The genes are TRBV2 and TRBJ2-3; possibly TRBD2 for D (5 bases). The V end lost 6 bases, the J end lost 6 bases, and 19 bases lay between the germline ends. CDR1 SNHLY and CDR2 FYNNEI come from the germline V gene. The CDR3 is 15 amino acids.

This sequence joins TRBV5-6 and TRBJ1-1; D gene unclear. This CDR3 is built from 13 residues. From germline, CDR1 is SGHDT and CDR2 YYEEEE. With 6 bases removed from V and 5 bases from J, the gap between germline ends came to 14 bases. The CDR3 nucleotides are TGTGCCAGCAACCCCCGTTGGGGTACTGAAGCTTTCTTT. Protein: CASNPRWGTEAFF.